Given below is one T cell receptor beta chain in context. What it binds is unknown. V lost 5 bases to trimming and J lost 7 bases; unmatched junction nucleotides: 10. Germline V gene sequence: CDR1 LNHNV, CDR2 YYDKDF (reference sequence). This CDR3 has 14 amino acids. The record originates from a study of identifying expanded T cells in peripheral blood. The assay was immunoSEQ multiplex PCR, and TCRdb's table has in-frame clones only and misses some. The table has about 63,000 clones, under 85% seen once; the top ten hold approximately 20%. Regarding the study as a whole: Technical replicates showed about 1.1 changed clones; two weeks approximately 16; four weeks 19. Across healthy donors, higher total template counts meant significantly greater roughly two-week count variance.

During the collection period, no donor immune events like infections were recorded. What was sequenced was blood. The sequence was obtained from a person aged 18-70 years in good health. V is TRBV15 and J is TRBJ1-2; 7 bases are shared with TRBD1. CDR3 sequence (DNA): TGTGCCACCAGCCGAAGGACAGGTTCGTCTGGCTACACCTTC. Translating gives CATSRRTGSSGYTF.